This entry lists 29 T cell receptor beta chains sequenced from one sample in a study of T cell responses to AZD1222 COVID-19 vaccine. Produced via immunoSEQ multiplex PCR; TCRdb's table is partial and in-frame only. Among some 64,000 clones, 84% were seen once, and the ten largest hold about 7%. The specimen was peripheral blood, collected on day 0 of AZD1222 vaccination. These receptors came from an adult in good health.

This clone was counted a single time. The CDR3 nucleotides are TGTGCCAGCAGCAATGTCAATGAGCAGTTCTTC. Translated, it gives CASSNVNEQFF. This chain links TRBV9 with TRBJ2-1; D unclear. Germline-derived CDR1 and CDR2 are SGDLS and YYNGEE. V lost 4 bases, J lost 6 bases, and 5 bases lay in between. The CDR3 totals 11 residues.

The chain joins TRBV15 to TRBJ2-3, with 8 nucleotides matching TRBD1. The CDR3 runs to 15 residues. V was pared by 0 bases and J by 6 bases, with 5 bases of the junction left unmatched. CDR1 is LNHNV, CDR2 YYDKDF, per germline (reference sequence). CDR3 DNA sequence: TGTGCCACCAGCAGAGATCGACAGGGGTCCGATACGCAGTATTTT. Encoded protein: CATSRDRQGSDTQYF.

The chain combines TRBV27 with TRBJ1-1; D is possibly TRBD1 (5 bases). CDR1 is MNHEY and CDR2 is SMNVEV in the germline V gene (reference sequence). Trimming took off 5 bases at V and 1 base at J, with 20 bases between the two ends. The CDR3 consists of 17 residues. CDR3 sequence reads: CASSPIVSGGTNTEAFF. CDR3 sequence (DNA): TGTGCCAGCAGTCCGATCGTCAGCGGGGGAACGAACACTGAAGCTTTCTTT.

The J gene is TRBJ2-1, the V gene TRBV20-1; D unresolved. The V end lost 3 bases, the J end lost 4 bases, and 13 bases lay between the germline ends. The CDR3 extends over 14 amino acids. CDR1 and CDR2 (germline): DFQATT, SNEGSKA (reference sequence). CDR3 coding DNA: TGCAGTGCTAGTCCAACAACGATATACAATGAGCAGTTCTTC. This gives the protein CSASPTTIYNEQFF.

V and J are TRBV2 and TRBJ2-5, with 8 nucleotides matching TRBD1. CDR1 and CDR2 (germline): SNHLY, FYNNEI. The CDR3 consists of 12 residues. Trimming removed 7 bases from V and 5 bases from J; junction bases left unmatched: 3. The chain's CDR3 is CASNRQGETQYF. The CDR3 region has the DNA TGTGCCAGCAATAGACAGGGGGAGACCCAGTACTTC.

CDR3 sequence reads: CASNPSGQGAGQPQHF. The CDR3 nucleotides read TGTGCCAGCAACCCCTCCGGACAGGGGGCAGGGCAGCCCCAGCATTTT. The chain links TRBV6-2 or TRBV6-3 to TRBJ1-5; 11 bases line up with TRBD1. V lost 7 bases to trimming and J lost 7 bases; unmatched junction nucleotides: 12. Germline assignment: CDR1 MNHEY and CDR2 SVGEGT. The length of the CDR3 is 16 residues.

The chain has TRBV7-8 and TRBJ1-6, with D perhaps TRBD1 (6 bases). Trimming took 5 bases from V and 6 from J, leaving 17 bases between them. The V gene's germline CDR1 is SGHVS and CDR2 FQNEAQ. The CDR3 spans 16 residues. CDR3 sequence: CASSPSSTGFNSPLHF. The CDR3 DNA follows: TGTGCCAGCAGCCCAAGTTCCACAGGGTTTAATTCACCCCTCCACTTT.

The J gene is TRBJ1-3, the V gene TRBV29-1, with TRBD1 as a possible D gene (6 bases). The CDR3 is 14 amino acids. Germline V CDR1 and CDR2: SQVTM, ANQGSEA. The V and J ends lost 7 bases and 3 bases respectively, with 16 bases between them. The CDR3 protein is CSASPGVVGNTIYF. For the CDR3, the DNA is TGCAGCGCATCACCAGGGGTGGTTGGAAACACCATATATTTT.

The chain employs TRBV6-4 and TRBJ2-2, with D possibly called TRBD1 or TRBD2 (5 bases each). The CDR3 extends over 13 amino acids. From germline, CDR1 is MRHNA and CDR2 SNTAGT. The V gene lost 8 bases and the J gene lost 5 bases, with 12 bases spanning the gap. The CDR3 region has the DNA TGTGCCAGCGGGCAGGGAGATACCGGGGAGCTGTTTTTT. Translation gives CASGQGDTGELFF.

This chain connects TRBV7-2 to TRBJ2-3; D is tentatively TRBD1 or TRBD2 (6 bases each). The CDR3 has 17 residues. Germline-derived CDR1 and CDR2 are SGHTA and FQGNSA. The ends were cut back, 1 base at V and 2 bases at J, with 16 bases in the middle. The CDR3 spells CASSLDRGATLTDTQYF. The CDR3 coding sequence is TGTGCCAGCAGCTTAGATAGGGGGGCCACCCTCACAGATACGCAGTATTTT.

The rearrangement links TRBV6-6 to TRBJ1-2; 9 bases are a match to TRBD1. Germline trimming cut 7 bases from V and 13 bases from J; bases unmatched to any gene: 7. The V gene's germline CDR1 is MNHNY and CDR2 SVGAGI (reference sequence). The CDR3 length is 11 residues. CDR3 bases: TGTGCCAGCACCCCGGACAGGGGAGTCACCTTC. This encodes CASTPDRGVTF.

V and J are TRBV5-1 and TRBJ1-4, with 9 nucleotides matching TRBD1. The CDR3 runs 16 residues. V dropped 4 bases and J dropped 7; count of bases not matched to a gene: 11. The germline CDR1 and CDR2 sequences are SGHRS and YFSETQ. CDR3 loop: CASSVTPGQGFEKLFF. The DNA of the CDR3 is TGCGCCAGCAGCGTAACGCCGGGACAGGGTTTTGAAAAACTGTTTTTT.

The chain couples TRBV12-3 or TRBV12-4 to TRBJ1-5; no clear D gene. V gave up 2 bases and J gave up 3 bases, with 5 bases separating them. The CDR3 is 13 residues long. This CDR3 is CASSLYPNQPQHF. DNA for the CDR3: TGTGCCAGCAGTTTATACCCCAATCAGCCCCAGCATTTT.

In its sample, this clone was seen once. CDR3: CASSREAGAGVEGYTF. Here the CDR3 DNA reads TGTGCCAGCAGCCGGGAGGCTGGTGCGGGTGTCGAAGGCTACACCTTC. The chain uses TRBV7-9 and TRBJ1-2, with no clear D. The germline gives CDR1 SEHNR, CDR2 FQNEAQ (reference sequence). The CDR3 is 16 residues long. The V gene lost 5 bases and the J gene lost 8 bases, with 24 bases spanning the gap.

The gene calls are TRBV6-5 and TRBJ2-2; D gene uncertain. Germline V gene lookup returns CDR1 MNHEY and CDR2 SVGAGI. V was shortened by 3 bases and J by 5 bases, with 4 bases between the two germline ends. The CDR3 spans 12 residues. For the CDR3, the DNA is TGTGCCAGCAGTTATACGACCGGGGAGCTGTTTTTT. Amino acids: CASSYTTGELFF.

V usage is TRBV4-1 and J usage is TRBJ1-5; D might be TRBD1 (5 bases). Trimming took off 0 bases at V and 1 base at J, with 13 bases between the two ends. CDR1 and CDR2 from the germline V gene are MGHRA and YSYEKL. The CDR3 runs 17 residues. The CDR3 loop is CASSQDMGVGSNQPQHF. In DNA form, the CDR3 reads TGCGCCAGCAGCCAAGATATGGGGGTAGGGAGCAATCAGCCCCAGCATTTT.

This chain's CDR3 is CATRGGPEQYF. The CDR3 DNA sequence: TGTGCCACAAGGGGAGGGCCGGAACAGTACTTC. V and J are TRBV6-5 and TRBJ2-4; 7 bases match TRBD2. Looked up from germline, CDR1 is MNHEY and CDR2 is SVGAGI. The V and J ends lost 10 bases and 13 bases, in that order; junction bases with no gene match: 10. The CDR3 loop spans 11 amino acids.

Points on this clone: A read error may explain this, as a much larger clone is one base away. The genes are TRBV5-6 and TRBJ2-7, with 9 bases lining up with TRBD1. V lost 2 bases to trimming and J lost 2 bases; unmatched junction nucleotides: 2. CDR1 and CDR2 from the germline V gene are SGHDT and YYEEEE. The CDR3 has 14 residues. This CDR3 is CASSFGTGTYEQYF. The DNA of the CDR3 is TGTGCCAGCAGCTTCGGGACAGGGACCTACGAGCAGTACTTC.

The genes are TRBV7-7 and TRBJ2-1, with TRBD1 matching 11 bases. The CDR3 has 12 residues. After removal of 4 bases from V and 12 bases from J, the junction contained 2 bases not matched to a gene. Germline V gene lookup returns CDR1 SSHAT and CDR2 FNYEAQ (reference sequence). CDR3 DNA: TGTGCCAGCAGCTCCGGGACAGGGGGGCAGTTCTTC. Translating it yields CASSSGTGGQFF.

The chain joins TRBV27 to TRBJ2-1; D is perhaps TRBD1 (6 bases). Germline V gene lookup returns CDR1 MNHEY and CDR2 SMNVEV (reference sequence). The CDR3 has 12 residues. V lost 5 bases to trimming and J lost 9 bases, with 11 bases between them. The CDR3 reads CASSPGQSEQFF. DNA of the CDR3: TGTGCCAGCAGTCCCGGACAGAGTGAGCAGTTCTTC.

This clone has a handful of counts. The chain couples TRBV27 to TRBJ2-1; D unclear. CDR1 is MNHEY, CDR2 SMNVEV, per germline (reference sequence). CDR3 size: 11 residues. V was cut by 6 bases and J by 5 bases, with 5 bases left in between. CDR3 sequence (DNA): TGTGCCAGCAGCCGTGACAATGAGCAGTTCTTC. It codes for CASSRDNEQFF.

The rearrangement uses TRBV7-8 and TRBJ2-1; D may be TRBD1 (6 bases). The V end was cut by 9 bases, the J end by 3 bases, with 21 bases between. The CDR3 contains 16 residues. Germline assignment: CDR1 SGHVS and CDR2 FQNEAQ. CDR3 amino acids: CASGLSSRGFYNEQFF. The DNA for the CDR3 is TGTGCCAGTGGTCTTAGTAGCAGGGGCTTCTACAATGAGCAGTTCTTC. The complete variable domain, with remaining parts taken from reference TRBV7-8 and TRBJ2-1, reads GAGVSQSPRYKVAKRGQDVALRCDPISGHVSLFWYQQALGQGPEFLTYFQNEAQLDKSGLPSDRFFAERPEGSVSTLKIQRTQQEDSAVYLCASGLSSRGFYNEQFFGPGTRLTVL.

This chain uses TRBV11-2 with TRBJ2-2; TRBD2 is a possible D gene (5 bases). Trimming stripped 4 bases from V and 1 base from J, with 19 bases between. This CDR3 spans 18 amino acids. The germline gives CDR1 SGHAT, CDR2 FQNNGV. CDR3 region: CASSSSRLAPLNTGELFF. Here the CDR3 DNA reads TGTGCCAGCAGCTCATCAAGGCTAGCTCCACTGAACACCGGGGAGCTGTTTTTT.

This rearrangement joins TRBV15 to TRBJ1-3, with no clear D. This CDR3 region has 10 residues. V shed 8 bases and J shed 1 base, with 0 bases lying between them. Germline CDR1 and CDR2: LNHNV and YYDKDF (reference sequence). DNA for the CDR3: TGTGCCACCTCTGGAAACACCATATATTTT. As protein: CATSGNTIYF. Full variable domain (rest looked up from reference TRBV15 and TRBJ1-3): DAMVIQNPRYQVTQFGKPVTLSCSQTLNHNVMYWYQQKSSQAPKLLFHYYDKDFNNEADTPDNFQSRRPNTSFCFLDIRSPGLGDTAMYLCATSGNTIYFGEGSWLTVV.

CDR3 DNA: TGCGCCAGCAGCCAAGGGGGGGCAGGTGTAGTCACTGAAGCTTTCTTT. Protein product: CASSQGGAGVVTEAFF. The chain is built from TRBV4-1 and TRBJ1-1; TRBD1 is a possible D gene (6 bases). Germline loops: CDR1 MGHRA, CDR2 YSYEKL. Trimming took off 1 base at V and 4 bases at J, with 16 bases between the two ends. This CDR3 is built from 16 residues.

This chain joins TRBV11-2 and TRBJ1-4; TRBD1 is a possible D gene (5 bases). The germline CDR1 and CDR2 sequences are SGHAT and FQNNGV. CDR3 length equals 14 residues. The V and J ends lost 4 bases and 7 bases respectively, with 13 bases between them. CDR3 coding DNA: TGTGCCAGCAGCTCATGGCAGGGAATTGAAAAACTGTTTTTT. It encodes CASSSWQGIEKLFF.

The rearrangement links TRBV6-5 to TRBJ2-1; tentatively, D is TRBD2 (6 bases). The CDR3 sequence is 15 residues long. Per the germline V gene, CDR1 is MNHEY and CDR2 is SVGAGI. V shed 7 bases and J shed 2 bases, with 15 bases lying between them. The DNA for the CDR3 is TGTGCCAGCACCGTCGGTGGAGGGCCCTACAATGAGCAGTTCTTC. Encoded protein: CASTVGGGPYNEQFF.

The CDR3 sequence: CASSPTEHTGELFF. CDR3 bases: TGTGCCAGCAGCCCGACAGAGCACACCGGGGAGCTGTTTTTT. The gene calls are TRBV3-1 (or the pseudogene TRBV3-2) and TRBJ2-2; D possibly corresponds to TRBD1 (5 bases). Germline lookup yields CDR1 LGHDT and CDR2 YNNKEL (reference sequence). The ends were cut back, 4 bases at V and 3 bases at J, with 9 bases in the middle. This CDR3 is built from 14 residues.

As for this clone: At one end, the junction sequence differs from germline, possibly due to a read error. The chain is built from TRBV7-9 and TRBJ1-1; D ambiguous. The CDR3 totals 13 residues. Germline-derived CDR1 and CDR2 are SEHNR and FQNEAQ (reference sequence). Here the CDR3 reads CASRLGPDTEAFF. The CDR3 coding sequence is TGTGCCAGCAGATTAGGGCCGGACACTGAAGCTTTCTTT. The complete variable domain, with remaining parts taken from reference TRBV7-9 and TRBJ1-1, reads DTGVSQNPRHKITKRGQNVTFRCDPISEHNRLYWYRQTLGQGPEFLTYFQNEAQLEKSRLLSDRFSAERPKGSFSTLEIQRTEQGDSAMYLCASRLGPDTEAFFGQGTRLTVV.